A single sample gave rise to the 8 T cell receptor beta chains below, sequenced in a study of blood T cell repertoires in COVID-19. Assay: immunoSEQ multiplex PCR; the TCRdb copy retains only in-frame clones and omits some. Among about 270,000 clones listed, around 90% were seen once. Specimen: PBMCs or T cells enriched from blood (not recorded which). The source of these receptors is a woman between 25 and 40 years old who had recovered from COVID-19.

The rearrangement links TRBV3-1 (or the pseudogene TRBV3-2) to TRBJ1-1; 8 bases fit TRBD1. V trimming: 1 base; J trimming: 5 bases; junction bases outside the gene matches: 6. The CDR3 contains 15 residues. Germline CDR1 LGHDT, CDR2 YNNKEL (reference sequence). CDR3 residues: CASSQVPGGVTEAFF. CDR3 DNA: TGTGCCAGCAGCCAAGTTCCAGGGGGCGTGACTGAAGCTTTCTTT.

The V call is TRBV5-1, the J call TRBJ2-1, with 12 bases lining up with TRBD1. This CDR3 spans 15 amino acids. The J segment lost 9 bases and the V segment lost 4 bases, leaving 8 bases of the junction unmatched. Germline CDR1 is SGHRS and CDR2 is YFSETQ. CDR3 bases: TGCGCCAGCAGCACCGGGACAGGGGGCTTCAGTGAGCAGTTCTTC. This sequence encodes CASSTGTGGFSEQFF.

The chain uses TRBV2 and TRBJ1-2; TRBD1 agrees at 11 bases. The CDR3 runs to 14 residues. Germline assignment: CDR1 SNHLY and CDR2 FYNNEI. Trimming at V came to 6 bases and at J to 7 bases, leaving 7 bases not matched to a gene. The CDR3 reads CASSRDRGIGGYTF. DNA for the CDR3: TGTGCCAGCAGCCGGGACAGGGGGATTGGTGGCTACACCTTC.

This chain joins TRBV29-1 and TRBJ2-7; 10 positions agree with TRBD2. This CDR3 comprises 16 residues. V trimming: 5 bases; J trimming: 0 bases; junction bases outside the gene matches: 10. CDR1 is SQVTM and CDR2 is ANQGSEA in the germline V gene. The CDR3 here is CSVWAEAGGVSYEQYF. The CDR3 nucleotides read TGCAGCGTTTGGGCCGAAGCGGGAGGGGTCTCCTACGAGCAGTACTTC.

This sequence joins TRBV28 and TRBJ2-3, with D perhaps matching TRBD1 (5 bases). In germline, CDR1 is MDHEN, CDR2 SYDVKM. CDR3 length: 15 amino acids. The V gene lost 6 bases and the J gene lost 4 bases, with 17 bases spanning the gap. The CDR3 DNA is TGTGCCAGCAGCCCGACAGCCGATAGGGCAGATACGCAGTATTTT. It translates to CASSPTADRADTQYF. The full variable domain, its missing parts supplied by reference TRBV28 and TRBJ2-3, is DVKVTQSSRYLVKRTGEKVFLECVQDMDHENMFWYRQDPGLGLRLIYFSYDVKMKEKGDIPEGYSVSREKKERFSLILESASTNQTSMYLCASSPTADRADTQYFGPGTRLTVL.

This clone came up once. The V call is TRBV5-4, the J call TRBJ2-1, with D maybe TRBD2 (5 bases). The CDR3 is 16 residues long. CDR1 SGHNT and CDR2 YYREEE come from the germline V gene (reference sequence). With 5 bases removed from V and 3 bases from J, the gap between germline ends came to 18 bases. CDR3 DNA: TGTGCCAGCAGACTCGGGGTCGGGCGCGTCTACAATGAGCAGTTCTTC. Translating gives CASRLGVGRVYNEQFF.

The rearrangement uses TRBV11-2 and TRBJ1-1; tentatively, D is TRBD1 (5 bases). Germline CDR1 reads SGHAT; CDR2 reads FQNNGV. The CDR3 extends over 15 amino acids. V was cut by 1 base and J by 4 bases, with 13 bases left in between. CDR3 coding DNA: TGTGCCAGCAGCTTAGGGCTGGGCAGGGCCACTGAAGCTTTCTTT. Encoded protein: CASSLGLGRATEAFF.

The J gene is TRBJ1-2, the V gene TRBV18; D gene uncertain. V lost 2 bases and J 2 bases, leaving 6 bases between the germline ends. The germline gives CDR1 KGHSH, CDR2 LQKENI. The CDR3 length is 13 residues. The CDR3 DNA reads TGTGCCAGCTCACCATCGGGAAACTATGGCTACACCTTC. It is translated as CASSPSGNYGYTF.